What follows describes a single T cell receptor beta chain. Its cognate antigen is unknown. These data are taken from a study of shared clonotypes between healthy human individuals. Turning to the study itself: The plates for each donor numbered three CD4 naive, three CD4 memory, two CD8 naive and one CD8 memory. Study-level points and caveats: In contrast to clonotypes shared by all four donors, non-shared clonotypes had lower generation probabilities.

Several immunoSEQ plates held equal portions of the genomic DNA taken from each subset. TCRdb's table, derived via immunoSEQ multiplex PCR, lists solely in-frame clones and lacks some. The sample has hundreds of thousands of clones; approximately 96% are singletons. The naive CD8 fraction comprised CD45RO-negative cells positively selected for CCR7 and excluded terminally differentiated effector memory CD45RA+ cells. Adult donors, all healthy and HIV-negative, had no recent acute infections or vaccinations. Specimen: naive CD8+ T cells sorted from blood. This clonotype originated in a woman between 25 and 40 years old in good health.

CDR3 DNA: TGTGCCACCGGGGACAGTCCGGTCCAGGGCACAGATACGCAGTATTTT. Translation gives CATGDSPVQGTDTQYF. V is TRBV19 and J is TRBJ2-3; 7 positions match TRBD1. Germline loops: CDR1 LNHDA, CDR2 SQIVND (reference sequence). V was clipped by 10 bases and J by 1 base; unmatched bases: 14. The CDR3 is 16 amino acids.